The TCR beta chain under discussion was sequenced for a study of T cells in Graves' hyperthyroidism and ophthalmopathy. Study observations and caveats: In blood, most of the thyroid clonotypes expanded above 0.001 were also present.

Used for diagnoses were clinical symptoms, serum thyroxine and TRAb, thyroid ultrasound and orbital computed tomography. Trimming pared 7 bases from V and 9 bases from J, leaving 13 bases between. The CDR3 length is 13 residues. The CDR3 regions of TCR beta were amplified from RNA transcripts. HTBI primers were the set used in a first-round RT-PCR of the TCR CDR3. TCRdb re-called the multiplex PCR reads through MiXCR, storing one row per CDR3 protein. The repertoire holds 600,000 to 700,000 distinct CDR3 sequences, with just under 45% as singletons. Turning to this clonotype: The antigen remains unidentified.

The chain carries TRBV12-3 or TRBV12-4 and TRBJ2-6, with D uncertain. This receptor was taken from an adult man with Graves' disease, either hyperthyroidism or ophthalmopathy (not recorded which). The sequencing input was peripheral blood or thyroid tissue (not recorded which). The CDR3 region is CASTEGRNNVLTF. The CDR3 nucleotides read TGTGCCAGCACCGAAGGGCGGAACAACGTCCTGACTTTC.